This T cell receptor (beta chain) was observed in a study of monozygotic twins with inflammatory bowel disease. Broader study findings: Support was lacking for any single strong IBD-associated signal or clonotype. Some repertoire variability may stem from patients' differing immunosuppressive treatments. The authors could not tell different T cell subtypes apart.

The germline gives CDR1 SQVTM, CDR2 ANQGSEA. The CDR3 runs to 12 residues. Eight reactions per sample, run separately, yielded cDNA. TCRdb reanalyzed the 5' RACE reads, giving one entry per CDR3 protein sequence and no DNA. This sample's table reports 440,000 or so distinct CDR3 sequences. As to this clonotype: The antigen is undetermined.

Sequenced material: blood. The chain carries TRBV29-1 and TRBJ2-7. This receptor was obtained from a human donor with ulcerative colitis or Crohn's disease, or a healthy co-twin of an affected twin (not recorded which). This CDR3 is CSVGTVSYEQYF.